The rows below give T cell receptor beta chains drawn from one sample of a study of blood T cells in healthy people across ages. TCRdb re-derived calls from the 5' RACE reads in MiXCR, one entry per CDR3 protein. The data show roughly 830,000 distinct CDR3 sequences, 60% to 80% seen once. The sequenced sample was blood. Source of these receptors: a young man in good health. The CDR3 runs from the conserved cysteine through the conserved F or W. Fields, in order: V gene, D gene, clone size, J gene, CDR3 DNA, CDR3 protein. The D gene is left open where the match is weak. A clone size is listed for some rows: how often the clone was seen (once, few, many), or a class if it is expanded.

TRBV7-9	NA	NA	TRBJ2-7	TGTGCCAGCGGGGACAACACCTACGAGCAGTACTTC	CASGDNTYEQYF
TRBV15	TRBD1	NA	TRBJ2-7	TGTACCACCAGCAACCGTCCCGGGACAGGGCACGAGCAGTACTTC	CTTSNRPGTGHEQYF
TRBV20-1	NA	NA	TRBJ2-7	TGCAGTGCAAGTGGGGACTCTTCGGTATTGAGCGAGCAGTACTTC	CSASGDSSVLSEQYF
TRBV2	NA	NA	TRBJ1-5	TGTGCCAGCAGTGAAGGTCGGGGCAGGAAAAAAGGTGACAATCAGCCCCAGCATTTT	CASSEGRGRKKGDNQPQHF
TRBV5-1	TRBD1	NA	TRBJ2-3	TGCGCCAGCAGCTCCAGGCCGGGACAGCCCACAGATACGCAGTATTTT	CASSSRPGQPTDTQYF
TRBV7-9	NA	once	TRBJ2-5	TGTGCCAGCAGCCCAGGTGGGGCAGCTCAAGAGACCCAGTACTTC	CASSPGGAAQETQYF
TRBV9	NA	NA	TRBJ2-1	TGTGCCAGCAGCGTTCTGCCCGACTTCGACAGAGCCCACGAGCAGTTCTTC	CASSVLPDFDRAHEQFF
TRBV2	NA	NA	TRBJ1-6	TGTGCCAGCAGCCAACAGGGAGGCATCAATAATTCACCCCTCCACTTT	CASSQQGGINNSPLHF
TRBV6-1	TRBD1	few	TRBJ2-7	TGTGCCAGCACCGGACAGGGGAGCTCCTACGAGCAGTACTTC	CASTGQGSSYEQYF
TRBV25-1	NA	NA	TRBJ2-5	TGTGCCAGCAGTGAAGGGGCAGGGCTACTACAAGAGACCCAGTACTTC	CASSEGAGLLQETQYF
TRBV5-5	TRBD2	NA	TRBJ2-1	TGTGCCAGCAGCCGTAGCGGGGGGGCCCGGAGCTCCTACAATGAGCAGTTCTTC	CASSRSGGARSSYNEQFF
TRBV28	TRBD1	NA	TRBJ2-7	TGTGCCAGCAGCCCGCCTTTAGGGACAGGGGGTCGGAACGAGCAGTACTTC	CASSPPLGTGGRNEQYF
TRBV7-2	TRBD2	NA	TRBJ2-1	TGTGCCAGCAGCTTAGCAGGGCTAGCGGGGTTCAACAGTGAGCAGTTCTTC	CASSLAGLAGFNSEQFF
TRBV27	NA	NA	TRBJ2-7	TGTGCCAGCAGTCGAATTACCGGTGAATACGAGCAGTACTTC	CASSRITGEYEQYF
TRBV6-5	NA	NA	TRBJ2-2	TGTGCCAGCAGCCGAGGGGGGGGTTCCAACACCGGGGAGCTGTTTTTT	CASSRGGGSNTGELFF
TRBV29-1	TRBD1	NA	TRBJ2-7	TGCAGCGTTGGAAGACAGGGGTCCTACGAGCAGTACTTC	CSVGRQGSYEQYF
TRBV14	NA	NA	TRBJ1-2	TGTGCCAGCAGCCAAGATCCACACACGTATGGCTACACCTTC	CASSQDPHTYGYTF
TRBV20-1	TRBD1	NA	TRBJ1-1	TGCAGTGCTAGTGATTGGGACAGGGCGATACTCGTCCCTGAAGCTTTCTTT	CSASDWDRAILVPEAFF
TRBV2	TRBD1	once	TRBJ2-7	TGTGCCAGAGCCGACAGGGAGACCTACGAGCAGTACTTC	CARADRETYEQYF
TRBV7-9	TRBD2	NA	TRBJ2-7	TGTGCCGGATCGCGGGGGGGCGCTTTTTTCGAGCAGTACTTC	CAGSRGGAFFEQYF
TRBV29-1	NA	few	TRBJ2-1	TGCAGCTCGCGGATCACGGGCTACAATGAGCAGTTCTTC	CSSRITGYNEQFF
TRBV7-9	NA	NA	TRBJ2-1	TGTGCCAGCAGCGCAGCCCCCCACAATGAGCAGTTCTTC	CASSAAPHNEQFF
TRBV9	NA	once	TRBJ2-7	TGTGCCAGCAGCGTAGGGGGGATGACCTACGAGCAGTACTTC	CASSVGGMTYEQYF
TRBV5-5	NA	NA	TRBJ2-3	TGTGCCAGCAGCTCCGACGGGGCTAGCACAGATACGCAGTATTTT	CASSSDGASTDTQYF
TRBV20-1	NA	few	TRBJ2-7	TGCAGTGCTAGAGACGACGGGACCTACGAGCAGTACTTC	CSARDDGTYEQYF
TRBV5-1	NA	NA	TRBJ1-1	TGCGCCAGCAGCTTGGCCGGGACACTGAACACTGAAGCTTTCTTT	CASSLAGTLNTEAFF
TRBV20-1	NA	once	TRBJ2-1	TGCAGTGCTAAGAGGGACCGCCACGAGCAGTTCTTC	CSAKRDRHEQFF
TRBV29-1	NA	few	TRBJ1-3	TGCAGCGTTGAAAGGGGATCATCCGGCACCATATATTTT	CSVERGSSGTIYF
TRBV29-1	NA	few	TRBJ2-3	TGCAGCGTTGAGAGGGAGAGCACAGATACGCAGTATTTT	CSVERESTDTQYF
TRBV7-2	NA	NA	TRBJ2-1	TGTGCCAGCAGCCTTGGAGGGGGACTTGAGCAGTTCTTC	CASSLGGGLEQFF
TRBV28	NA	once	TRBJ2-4	TGTGCCAGCAGTTCGAGGGGGGGCGGCAAAGGCATTCAGTACTTC	CASSSRGGGKGIQYF
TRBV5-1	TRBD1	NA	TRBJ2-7	TGCGCCAGCAGCGCCCGGGACAGGGGGCTCGAGCAGTACTTC	CASSARDRGLEQYF
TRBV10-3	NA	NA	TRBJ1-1	TGTGCCATCAGTGAACTAGAGCAGCCTGAAGCTTTCTTT	CAISELEQPEAFF
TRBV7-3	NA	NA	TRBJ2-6	TGTGCCAGCAGCTCGGAAGGTGGGGCCAACGTCCTGACTTTC	CASSSEGGANVLTF
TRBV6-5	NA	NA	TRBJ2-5	TGTGCCAGCAGTTATCGACAATGGGAGACCCAGTACTTC	CASSYRQWETQYF
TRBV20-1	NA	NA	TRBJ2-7	TGCAGTGCTAGATTTACGGGATACGAGCAGTACTTC	CSARFTGYEQYF
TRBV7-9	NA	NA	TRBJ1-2	TGTGCCAGCAGCTTTGCACAGGGTGGTGGCTATGGCTACACCTTC	CASSFAQGGGYGYTF
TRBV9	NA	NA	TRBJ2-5	TGTGCCAGCAGCGCAAACACTGTGGCCCAAGAGACCCAGTACTTC	CASSANTVAQETQYF
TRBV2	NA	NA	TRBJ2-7	TGTGCCAGCAGAGGAGTCTGGAGCTATGAGCAGTACTTC	CASRGVWSYEQYF
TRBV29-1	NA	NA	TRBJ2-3	TGCAGCGTTGTTTCTACCACAGATACGCAGTATTTT	CSVVSTTDTQYF
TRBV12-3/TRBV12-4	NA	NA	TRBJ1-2	TGTGCCAGCAGTCGGGCAGGACTCTATGGCTACACCTTC	CASSRAGLYGYTF
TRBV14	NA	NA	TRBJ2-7	TGTGCCAGCAGCCGTCTCGACAGATCCTACGAGCAGTACTTC	CASSRLDRSYEQYF
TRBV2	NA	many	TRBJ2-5	TGTGCCAGCTCTCCCGACAGACAAGAGACCCAGTACTTC	CASSPDRQETQYF
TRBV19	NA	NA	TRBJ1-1	TGTGCCAGTACCAGGGTGAACACTGAAGCTTTCTTT	CASTRVNTEAFF
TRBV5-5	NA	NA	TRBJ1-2	TGTGCCAGCAGGATCGAACACGGGGCCCGGGGCTACACCTTC	CASRIEHGARGYTF
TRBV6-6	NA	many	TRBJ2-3	TGTGCCAGCAGTTACACCCCAAGCACAGATACGCAGTATTTT	CASSYTPSTDTQYF
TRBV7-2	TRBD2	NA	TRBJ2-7	TGTGCCAGCAGCCACGAAGGAGCGGGGGGGCGGAACGAGCAGTACTTC	CASSHEGAGGRNEQYF
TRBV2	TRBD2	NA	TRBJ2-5	TGTGCCAGCAGTGATGCACTAGCGGGGTGGGAGACCCAGTACTTC	CASSDALAGWETQYF
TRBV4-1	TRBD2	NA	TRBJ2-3	TGCGCCAGCAGCCAGATGGAGCGGGAGACCCACACAGATACGCAGTATTTT	CASSQMERETHTDTQYF
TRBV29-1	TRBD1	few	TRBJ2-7	TGCAGCGTTAGAACAGGGGGGTACGAGCAGTACTTC	CSVRTGGYEQYF
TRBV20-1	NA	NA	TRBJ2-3	TGCAGTCCCCCCCACCCGGCTTACACAGATACGCAGTATTTT	CSPPHPAYTDTQYF
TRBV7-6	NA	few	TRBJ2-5	TGTGCCAGCAGCTCGCAGCACAGGGTCATAGAGACCCAGTACTTC	CASSSQHRVIETQYF
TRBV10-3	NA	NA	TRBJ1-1	TGTGCCATCAGTGAGTTCCGAAACAGCCGGAACACTGAAGCTTTCTTT	CAISEFRNSRNTEAFF
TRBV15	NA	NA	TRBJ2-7	TGTGCCGCCAGCACTACACGACGCGAGCAGTACTTC	CAASTTRREQYF
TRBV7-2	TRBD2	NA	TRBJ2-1	TGTGCCAGCAGCCGAGTTTGGGTGACTAGCGGGGGGGCCAATGAGCAGTTCTTC	CASSRVWVTSGGANEQFF
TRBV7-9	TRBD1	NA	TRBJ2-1	TGTGCCAGCAGCGCCCGGGACAGTAAAAATGAGCAGTTCTTC	CASSARDSKNEQFF
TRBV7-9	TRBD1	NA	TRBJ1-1	TGTGCCAGCAGCCAGACAGGGGGCATCACTGAAGCTTTCTTT	CASSQTGGITEAFF
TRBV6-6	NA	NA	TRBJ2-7	TGTGCCAGCAGTTGCGGCAACGAGCAGTACTTC	CASSCGNEQYF
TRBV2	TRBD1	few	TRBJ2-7	TGTGCCAGCAGTGGTCCTTACAGGGGGTTATCCTACGAGCAGTACTTC	CASSGPYRGLSYEQYF